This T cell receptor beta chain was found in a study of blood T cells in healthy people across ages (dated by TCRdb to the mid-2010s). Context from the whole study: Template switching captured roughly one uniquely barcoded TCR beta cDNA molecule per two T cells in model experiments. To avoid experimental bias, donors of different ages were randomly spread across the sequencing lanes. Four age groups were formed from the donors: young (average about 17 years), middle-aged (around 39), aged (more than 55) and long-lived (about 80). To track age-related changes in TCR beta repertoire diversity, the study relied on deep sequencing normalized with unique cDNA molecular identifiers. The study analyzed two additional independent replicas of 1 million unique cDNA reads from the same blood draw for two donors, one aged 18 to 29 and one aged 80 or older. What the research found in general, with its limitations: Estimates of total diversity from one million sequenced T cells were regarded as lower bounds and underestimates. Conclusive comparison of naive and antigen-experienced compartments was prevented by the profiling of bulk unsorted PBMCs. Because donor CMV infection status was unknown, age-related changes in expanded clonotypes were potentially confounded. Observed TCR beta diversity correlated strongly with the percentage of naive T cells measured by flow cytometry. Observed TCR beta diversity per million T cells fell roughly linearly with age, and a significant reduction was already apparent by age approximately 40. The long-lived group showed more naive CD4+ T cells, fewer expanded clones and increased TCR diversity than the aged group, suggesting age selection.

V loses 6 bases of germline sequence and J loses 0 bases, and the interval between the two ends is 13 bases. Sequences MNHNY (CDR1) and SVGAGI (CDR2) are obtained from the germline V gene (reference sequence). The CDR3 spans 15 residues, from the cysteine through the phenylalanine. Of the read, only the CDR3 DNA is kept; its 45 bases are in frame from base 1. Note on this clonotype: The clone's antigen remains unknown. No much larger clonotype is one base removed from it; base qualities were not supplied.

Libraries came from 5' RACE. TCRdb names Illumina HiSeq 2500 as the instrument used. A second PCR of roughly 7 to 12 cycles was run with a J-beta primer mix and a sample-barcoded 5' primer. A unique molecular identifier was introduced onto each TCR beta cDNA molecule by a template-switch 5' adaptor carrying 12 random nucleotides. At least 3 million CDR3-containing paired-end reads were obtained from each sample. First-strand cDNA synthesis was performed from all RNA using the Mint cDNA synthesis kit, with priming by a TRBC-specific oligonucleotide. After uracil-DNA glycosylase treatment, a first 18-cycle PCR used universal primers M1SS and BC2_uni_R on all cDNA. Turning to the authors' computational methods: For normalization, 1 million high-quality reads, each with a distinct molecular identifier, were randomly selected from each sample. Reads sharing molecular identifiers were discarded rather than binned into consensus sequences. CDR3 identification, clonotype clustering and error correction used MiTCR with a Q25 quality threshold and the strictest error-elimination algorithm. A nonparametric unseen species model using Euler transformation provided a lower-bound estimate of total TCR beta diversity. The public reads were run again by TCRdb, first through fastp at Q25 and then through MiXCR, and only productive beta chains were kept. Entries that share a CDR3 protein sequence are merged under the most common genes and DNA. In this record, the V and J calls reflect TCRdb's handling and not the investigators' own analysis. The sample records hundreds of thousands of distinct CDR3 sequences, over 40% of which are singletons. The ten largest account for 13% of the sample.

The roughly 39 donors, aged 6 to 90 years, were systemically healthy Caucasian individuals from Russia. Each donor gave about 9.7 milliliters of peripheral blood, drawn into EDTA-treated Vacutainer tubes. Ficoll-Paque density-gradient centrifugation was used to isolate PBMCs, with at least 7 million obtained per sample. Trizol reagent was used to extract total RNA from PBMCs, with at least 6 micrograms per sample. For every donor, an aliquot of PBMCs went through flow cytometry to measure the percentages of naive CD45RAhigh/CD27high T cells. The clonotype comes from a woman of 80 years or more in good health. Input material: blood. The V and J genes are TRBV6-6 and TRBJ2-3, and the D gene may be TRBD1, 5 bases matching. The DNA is TGTGCCAGCAGACCTTTTAGGGGTAGCACAGATACGCAGTATTTT. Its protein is CASRPFRGSTDTQYF.